The sequence of this T cell receptor beta chain was determined in a study of cytomegalovirus exposure and HLA in healthy donors. PCR amplification relied on 60 Vbeta primers (plus 13 Jbeta primers). Generated by immunoSEQ multiplex PCR, the TCRdb table keeps only in-frame clones and is missing some. Among around 140,000 clones, 74% were seen once, and the ten largest hold 7.3%. General study findings and limits: Upon later analysis, TCR association rates were observed to vary by HLA locus, being highest for DRB1 and lowest for HLA-C.

This CDR3 has 14 amino acids. CDR1 GTSNPN and CDR2 SVGIG come from the germline V gene (reference sequence). The V and J ends lost 4 bases and 3 bases respectively, with 13 bases between them. The study sampled nominally healthy donors, though unrecorded immune exposures were likely. Notes on this clone: What it recognizes is unknown.

The sample comprised PBMCs. The rearrangement links TRBV30 to TRBJ1-3, with a weak D call TRBD1 (5 bases). The receptor was derived from a male donor in good health and CMV-seronegative. CDR3: CAWNLGDFGNTIYF. DNA of the CDR3: TGTGCCTGGAACCTTGGGGACTTTGGAAACACCATATATTTT.